These T cell receptor beta chains were read from a single sample in a study of blood T cells in healthy people across ages. One entry per CDR3 protein, called by TCRdb with MiXCR from the 5' RACE reads. The sample carries around 820,000 distinct CDR3 sequences, 20% to 25% recorded once. These data also formed part of another study, on T cells of mothers and their children.

The sequenced material came from blood. Receptor source: a boy aged 5-17 years in good health. The CDR3 runs from the conserved cysteine through the conserved F or W. A D gene is named only where the DNA matches it firmly. Clone size is shown for a subset of rows, as once, few, many or a class of expanded clone.

J gene | clone size | D gene | V gene | CDR3 protein | CDR3 DNA
TRBJ2-1 | . | TRBD2 | TRBV4-3 | CASSQLAGGPHEQFF | TGCGCCAGCAGCCAACTAGCGGGAGGGCCCCATGAGCAGTTCTTC
TRBJ2-1 | many | . | TRBV9 | CASSADNEQFF | TGTGCCAGCAGCGCGGACAATGAGCAGTTCTTC
TRBJ1-1 | few | . | TRBV28 | CASSPAGGRYTEAFF | TGTGCCAGCAGTCCAGCGGGGGGACGGTACACTGAAGCTTTCTTT
TRBJ2-7 | few | . | TRBV7-9 | CASSLNGNYEQYF | TGTGCCAGCAGCTTGAACGGCAACTACGAGCAGTACTTC
TRBJ2-1 | . | TRBD2 | TRBV2 | CASSDPSGSPYNEQFF | TGTGCCAGCAGTGATCCTAGCGGGAGTCCCTACAATGAGCAGTTCTTC
TRBJ1-3 | few | TRBD1 | TRBV4-1 | CASSLRDSSGNTIYF | TGCGCCAGCAGCCTTCGGGACAGCTCTGGAAACACCATATATTTT
TRBJ1-1 | many | . | TRBV7-8 | CASSLSSLGSEAFF | TGTGCCAGCAGCTTATCCAGCCTTGGGTCTGAAGCTTTCTTT
TRBJ2-5 | . | . | TRBV6-5 | CASSYSRALTYDQETQYF | TGTGCCAGCAGTTACTCGAGGGCGCTGACGTACGACCAAGAGACCCAGTACTTC
TRBJ2-4 | . | . | TRBV7-9 | CASSYREGAKNIQYF | TGTGCCAGCAGCTACAGGGAAGGGGCCAAAAACATTCAGTACTTC
TRBJ2-5 | . | . | TRBV10-3 | CAISESGEKGTQYF | TGTGCCATCAGTGAGTCGGGCGAAAAAGGGACCCAGTACTTC
TRBJ2-1 | few | . | TRBV29-1 | CSVDSIYNEQFF | TGCAGCGTTGATAGCATCTACAATGAGCAGTTCTTC
TRBJ1-2 | . | . | TRBV7-2 | CASSQGGKANYGYTF | TGTGCCAGCAGCCAAGGGGGGAAGGCTAACTATGGCTACACCTTC
TRBJ2-2 | . | . | TRBV7-6 | CASSSGRTGTGELFF | TGTGCCAGCAGCTCGGGGCGGACCGGGACCGGGGAGCTGTTTTTT
TRBJ1-4 | . | . | TRBV20-1 | CSATRSTNEKLFF | TGCAGTGCTACCAGGTCAACTAATGAAAAACTGTTTTTT
TRBJ2-5 | . | TRBD1 | TRBV28 | CASSPGQYVETQYF | TGTGCCAGCAGTCCGGGACAGTATGTCGAGACCCAGTACTTC
TRBJ2-7 | . | TRBD1 | TRBV12-3/TRBV12-4 | CASSLALTGGTYEQYF | TGTGCCAGCAGTTTAGCGCTCACAGGGGGCACGTACGAGCAGTACTTC
TRBJ1-6 | . | . | TRBV4-3 | CASSQTDRLNSPLHF | TGCGCCAGCAGCCAAACGGACAGACTTAATTCACCCCTCCACTTT
TRBJ2-5 | . | . | TRBV7-2 | CVSSPGQRQETQYF | TGTGTCAGCAGCCCAGGTCAGCGCCAAGAGACCCAGTACTTC
TRBJ2-3 | . | TRBD1 | TRBV15 | CATSRRQGKDTQYF | TGTGCCACCAGCAGGCGACAGGGTAAAGATACGCAGTATTTT
TRBJ2-7 | . | TRBD1 | TRBV30 | CAWKGQGAEQYF | TGTGCCTGGAAAGGACAGGGGGCCGAGCAGTACTTC
TRBJ2-1 | . | . | TRBV20-1 | CSARGWGGEQFF | TGCAGTGCTAGAGGGTGGGGAGGTGAGCAGTTCTTC
TRBJ2-7 | few | . | TRBV28 | CASSLWPRTAHEQYF | TGTGCCAGCAGTTTATGGCCCAGAACGGCCCACGAGCAGTACTTC
TRBJ2-7 | . | TRBD1 | TRBV6-4 | CASSVQGQVTYEQYF | TGTGCCAGCAGTGTCCAGGGACAGGTCACCTACGAGCAGTACTTC
TRBJ2-3 | . | . | TRBV4-3 | CASSQESPSTDTQYF | TGCGCCAGCAGCCAAGAGTCTCCCAGCACAGATACGCAGTATTTT